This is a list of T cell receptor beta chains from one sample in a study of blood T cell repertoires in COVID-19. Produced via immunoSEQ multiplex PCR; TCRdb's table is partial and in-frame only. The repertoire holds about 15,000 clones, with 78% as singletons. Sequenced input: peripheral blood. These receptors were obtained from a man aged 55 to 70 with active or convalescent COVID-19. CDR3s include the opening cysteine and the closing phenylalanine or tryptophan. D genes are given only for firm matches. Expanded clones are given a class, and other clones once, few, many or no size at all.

CDR3 protein: CASSLRAWGANVLTF; CDR3 DNA: TGTGCCAGCAGTTTGAGAGCGTGGGGGGCCAACGTCCTGACTTTC; D gene: NA; clone size: NA; J gene: TRBJ2-6; V gene: TRBV27
CDR3 protein: CASSARPGTVTDTQYF; CDR3 DNA: TGTGCCAGCAGCGCCCGACCCGGGACTGTCACAGATACGCAGTATTTT; D gene: NA; clone size: NA; J gene: TRBJ2-3; V gene: TRBV9
CDR3 protein: CASSSTGTYEKLFF; CDR3 DNA: TGTGCCAGCAGCTCGACAGGGACTTATGAAAAACTGTTTTTT; D gene: TRBD1; clone size: NA; J gene: TRBJ1-4; V gene: TRBV7-9
CDR3 protein: CASSARTSGGDTQYF; CDR3 DNA: TGTGCCAGCAGCGCCCGGACTAGCGGGGGGGATACGCAGTATTTT; D gene: TRBD2; clone size: NA; J gene: TRBJ2-3; V gene: TRBV7-6
CDR3 protein: CAISDDRPGYTF; CDR3 DNA: TGTGCCATCAGTGACGACAGACCGGGCTACACCTTC; D gene: NA; clone size: NA; J gene: TRBJ1-2; V gene: TRBV10-3
CDR3 protein: CASSPMSESGLSEKLFF; CDR3 DNA: TGTGCCAGCAGCCCGATGAGTGAGTCAGGCCTAAGTGAAAAACTGTTTTTT; D gene: NA; clone size: NA; J gene: TRBJ1-4; V gene: TRBV7-9
CDR3 protein: CTSGGAGGGPTGELFF; CDR3 DNA: TGCACCAGCGGGGGAGCGGGGGGAGGGCCGACCGGGGAGCTGTTTTTT; D gene: NA; clone size: NA; J gene: TRBJ2-2; V gene: TRBV1
CDR3 protein: CASSFGTSGYSYNEQFF; CDR3 DNA: TGTGCCAGCAGCTTCGGGACTAGCGGTTACTCCTACAATGAGCAGTTCTTC; D gene: TRBD2; clone size: NA; J gene: TRBJ2-1; V gene: TRBV7-8
CDR3 protein: CASSFTPSYTDTQYF; CDR3 DNA: TGCGCCAGCAGCTTCACACCAAGTTACACAGATACGCAGTATTTT; D gene: NA; clone size: once; J gene: TRBJ2-3; V gene: TRBV5-1
CDR3 protein: CASSKEGVSEAFF; CDR3 DNA: TGCGCCAGCAGCAAAGAAGGGGTATCTGAAGCTTTCTTT; D gene: NA; clone size: NA; J gene: TRBJ1-1; V gene: TRBV5-1
CDR3 protein: CASSQERLATYNEQFF; CDR3 DNA: TGTGCCAGCAGCCAAGAAAGGCTAGCAACCTACAATGAGCAGTTCTTC; D gene: NA; clone size: NA; J gene: TRBJ2-1; V gene: TRBV3-1/TRBV3-2
CDR3 protein: CASGRGHGAFF; CDR3 DNA: TGTGCCAGCGGACGGGGACACGGGGCTTTCTTT; D gene: NA; clone size: NA; J gene: TRBJ1-1; V gene: TRBV7-9
CDR3 protein: CASSPDRGTDTQYF; CDR3 DNA: TGCGCCAGCAGTCCTGACAGGGGGACAGATACGCAGTATTTT; D gene: TRBD1; clone size: NA; J gene: TRBJ2-3; V gene: TRBV5-1
CDR3 protein: CASSLGIGGSYEQYF; CDR3 DNA: TGTGCCAGCAGCTTGGGCATCGGGGGAAGCTACGAGCAGTACTTC; D gene: NA; clone size: NA; J gene: TRBJ2-7; V gene: TRBV7-9
CDR3 protein: CASSNGQGGTQYF; CDR3 DNA: TGTGCCAGCAGCAACGGACAGGGGGGGACCCAGTACTTC; D gene: TRBD1; clone size: NA; J gene: TRBJ2-5; V gene: TRBV5-4
CDR3 protein: CASSPSPLEYGYTF; CDR3 DNA: TGTGCCAGCAGCCCCAGCCCGTTGGAGTATGGCTACACCTTC; D gene: NA; clone size: NA; J gene: TRBJ1-2; V gene: TRBV5-5
CDR3 protein: CASSVNGANTGELFF; CDR3 DNA: TGTGCCAGCAGTGTAAACGGGGCGAACACCGGGGAGCTGTTTTTT; D gene: NA; clone size: NA; J gene: TRBJ2-2; V gene: TRBV2
CDR3 protein: CASSQLYYGKNEKLFF; CDR3 DNA: TGCGCCAGCAGCCAGCTATACTACGGGAAGAATGAAAAACTGTTTTTT; D gene: NA; clone size: NA; J gene: TRBJ1-4; V gene: TRBV4-1
CDR3 protein: CASSGDMRGYTF; CDR3 DNA: TGTGCCAGCAGTGGGGACATGCGGGGCTACACCTTC; D gene: NA; clone size: once; J gene: TRBJ1-2; V gene: TRBV6-6
CDR3 protein: CASSLPAPGQGAMNTEAFF; CDR3 DNA: TGTGCCAGCTCACTTCCCGCTCCGGGACAGGGGGCAATGAACACTGAAGCTTTCTTT; D gene: TRBD1; clone size: NA; J gene: TRBJ1-1; V gene: TRBV18